These T cell receptor beta chains were read from a single sample in a study of cytomegalovirus exposure and HLA in healthy donors. Clones were read by immunoSEQ multiplex PCR, and TCRdb kept only the in-frame ones, dropping some. The sample holds about 53,000 clones. Material: PBMCs. The receptors come from a man in his late teens or twenties in good health and CMV-seropositive. The CDR3 runs from the conserved cysteine through the conserved F or W. Fields, in order: V gene, J gene, CDR3 protein.

v_gene: TRBV6-5; j_gene: TRBJ2-7; CDR3aa: CASGGVDRPRQYF
v_gene: TRBV7-9; j_gene: TRBJ2-1; CDR3aa: CASSFTGGADNEQFF
v_gene: TRBV9; j_gene: TRBJ2-3; CDR3aa: CASSVVGGNTDTQYF
v_gene: TRBV11-1; j_gene: TRBJ2-2; CDR3aa: CASSHLSGLASAGELFF
v_gene: TRBV7-9; j_gene: TRBJ2-3; CDR3aa: CASSLPQGSDTQYF
v_gene: TRBV28; j_gene: TRBJ2-5; CDR3aa: CASTTGTGVETQYF
v_gene: TRBV30; j_gene: TRBJ1-5; CDR3aa: CAWSREGNQPQHF
v_gene: TRBV27; j_gene: TRBJ2-7; CDR3aa: CASTELAGAEQYF
v_gene: TRBV7-2; j_gene: TRBJ2-2; CDR3aa: CASSLATSGSGNTGELFF
v_gene: TRBV27; j_gene: TRBJ1-4; CDR3aa: CASSSQEKLFF
v_gene: TRBV25-1; j_gene: TRBJ2-3; CDR3aa: CASSETGDTQYF
v_gene: TRBV13; j_gene: -; CDR3aa: CARSPDLCGTVQYEQYF
v_gene: TRBV10-3; j_gene: TRBJ2-3; CDR3aa: CAISGLAGDLGADTQYF
v_gene: TRBV5-1; j_gene: TRBJ2-1; CDR3aa: CASSLGSSYNEQFF
v_gene: TRBV15; j_gene: TRBJ2-3; CDR3aa: CATSRGAGMGTDTQYF
v_gene: TRBV28; j_gene: TRBJ1-5; CDR3aa: CASSPGQGNQPQHF
v_gene: TRBV5-1; j_gene: TRBJ1-2; CDR3aa: CASSFRSTGTHYGYTF
v_gene: TRBV5-6; j_gene: TRBJ2-2; CDR3aa: CASSLLGTGRSGELFF
v_gene: TRBV6-6; j_gene: TRBJ2-1; CDR3aa: CASTIQIYNEQFF
v_gene: TRBV7-9; j_gene: TRBJ2-2; CDR3aa: CASGPEGTGELFF
v_gene: TRBV9; j_gene: TRBJ1-6; CDR3aa: CASSVGGQENSPLHF
v_gene: TRBV5-6; j_gene: TRBJ2-7; CDR3aa: CASSKLAGLIRYEQYF
v_gene: TRBV12-5; j_gene: TRBJ2-5; CDR3aa: CASGSRRWGTSGSEETQYF